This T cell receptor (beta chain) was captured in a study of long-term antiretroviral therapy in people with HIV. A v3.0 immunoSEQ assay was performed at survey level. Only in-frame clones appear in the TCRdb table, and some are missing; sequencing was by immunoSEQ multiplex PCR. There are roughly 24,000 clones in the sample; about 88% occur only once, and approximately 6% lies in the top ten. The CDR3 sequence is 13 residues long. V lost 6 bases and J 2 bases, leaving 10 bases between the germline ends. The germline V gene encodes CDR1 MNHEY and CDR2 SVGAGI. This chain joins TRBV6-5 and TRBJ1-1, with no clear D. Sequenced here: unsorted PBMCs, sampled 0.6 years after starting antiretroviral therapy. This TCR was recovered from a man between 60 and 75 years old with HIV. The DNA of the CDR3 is TGTGCCAGCAGGTTCCGACCAAACACTGAAGCTTTCTTT. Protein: CASRFRPNTEAFF.